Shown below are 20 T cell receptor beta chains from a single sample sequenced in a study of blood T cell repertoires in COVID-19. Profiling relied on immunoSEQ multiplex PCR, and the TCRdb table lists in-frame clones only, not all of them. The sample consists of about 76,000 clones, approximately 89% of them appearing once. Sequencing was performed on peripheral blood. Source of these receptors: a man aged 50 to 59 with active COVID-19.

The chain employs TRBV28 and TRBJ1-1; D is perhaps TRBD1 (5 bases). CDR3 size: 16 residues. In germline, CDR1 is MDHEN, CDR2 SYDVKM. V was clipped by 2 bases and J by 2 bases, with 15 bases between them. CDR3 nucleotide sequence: TGTGCCAGCAGTTTAATAAGCAGGGCGGGAAACACTGAAGCTTTCTTT. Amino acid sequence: CASSLISRAGNTEAFF. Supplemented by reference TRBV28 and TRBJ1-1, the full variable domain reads DVKVTQSSRYLVKRTGEKVFLECVQDMDHENMFWYRQDPGLGLRLIYFSYDVKMKEKGDIPEGYSVSREKKERFSLILESASTNQTSMYLCASSLISRAGNTEAFFGQGTRLTVV.

The CDR3 sequence: CASRTGTGMNEQFF. Written as DNA, the CDR3 is TGCGCCAGCAGAACCGGGACAGGGATGAATGAGCAGTTCTTC. This chain links TRBV5-1 with TRBJ2-1; 9 bases fit TRBD1. Germline CDR1 SGHRS, CDR2 YFSETQ. The CDR3 contains 14 residues. V dropped 5 bases and J dropped 7; count of bases not matched to a gene: 7. Supplemented by reference TRBV5-1 and TRBJ2-1, the full variable domain reads KAGVTQTPRYLIKTRGQQVTLSCSPISGHRSVSWYQQTPGQGLQFLFEYFSETQRNKGNFPGRFSGRQFSNSRSEMNVSTLELGDSALYLCASRTGTGMNEQFFGPGTRLTVL.

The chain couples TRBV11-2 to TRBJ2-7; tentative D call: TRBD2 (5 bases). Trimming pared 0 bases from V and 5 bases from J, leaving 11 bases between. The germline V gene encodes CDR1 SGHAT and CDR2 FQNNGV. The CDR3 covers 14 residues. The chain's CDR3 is CASSLEWESHEQYF. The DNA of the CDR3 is TGTGCCAGCAGCTTAGAGTGGGAGAGCCACGAGCAGTACTTC. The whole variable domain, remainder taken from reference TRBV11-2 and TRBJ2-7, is EAGVAQSPRYKIIEKRQSVAFWCNPISGHATLYWYQQILGQGPKLLIQFQNNGVVDDSQLPKDRFSAERLKGVDSTLKIQPAKLEDSAVYLCASSLEWESHEQYFGPGTRLTVT.

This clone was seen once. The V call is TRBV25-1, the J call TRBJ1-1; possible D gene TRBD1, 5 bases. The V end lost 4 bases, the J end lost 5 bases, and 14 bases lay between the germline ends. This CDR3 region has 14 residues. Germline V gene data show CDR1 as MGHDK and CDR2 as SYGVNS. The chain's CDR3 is CASSGRRGRTEAFF. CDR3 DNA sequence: TGTGCCAGCAGTGGAAGAAGGGGAAGAACTGAAGCTTTCTTT.

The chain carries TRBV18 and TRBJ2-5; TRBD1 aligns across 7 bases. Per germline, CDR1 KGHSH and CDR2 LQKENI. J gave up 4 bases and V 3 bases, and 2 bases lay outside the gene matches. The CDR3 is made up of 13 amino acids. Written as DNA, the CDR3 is TGTGCCAGCTCACCCCGACAGGGAGAGACCCAGTACTTC. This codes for CASSPRQGETQYF.

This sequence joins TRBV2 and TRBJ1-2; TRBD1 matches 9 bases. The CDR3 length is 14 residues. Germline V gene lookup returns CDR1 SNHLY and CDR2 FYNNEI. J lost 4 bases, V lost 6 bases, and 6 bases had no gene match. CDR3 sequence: CASSDRTGVYGYTF. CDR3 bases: TGTGCCAGCAGCGACCGGACAGGGGTCTATGGCTACACCTTC.

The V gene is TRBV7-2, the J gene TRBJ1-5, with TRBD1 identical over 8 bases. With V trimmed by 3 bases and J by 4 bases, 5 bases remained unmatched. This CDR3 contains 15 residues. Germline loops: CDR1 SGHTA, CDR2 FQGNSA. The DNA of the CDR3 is TGTGCCAGCAGCTTCGATACAGGGGGTAATCAGCCCCAGCATTTT. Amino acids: CASSFDTGGNQPQHF. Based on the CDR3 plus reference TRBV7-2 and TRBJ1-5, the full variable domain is GAGVSQSPSNKVTEKGKDVELRCDPISGHTALYWYRQSLGQGLEFLIYFQGNSAPDKSGLPSDRFSAERTGGSVSTLTIQRTQQEDSAVYLCASSFDTGGNQPQHFGDGTRLSIL.

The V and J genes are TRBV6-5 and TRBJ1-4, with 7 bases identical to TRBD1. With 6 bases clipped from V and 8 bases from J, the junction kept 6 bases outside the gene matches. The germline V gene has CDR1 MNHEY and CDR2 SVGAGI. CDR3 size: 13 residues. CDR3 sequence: CASRQGRIEKLFF. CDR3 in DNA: TGTGCCAGCAGACAGGGGAGGATAGAAAAACTGTTTTTT.

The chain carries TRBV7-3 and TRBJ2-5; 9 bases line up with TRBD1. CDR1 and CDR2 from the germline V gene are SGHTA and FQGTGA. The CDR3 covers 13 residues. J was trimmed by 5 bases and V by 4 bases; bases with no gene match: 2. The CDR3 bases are TGTGCCAGCAGCTCTGGACAGGGGGAGACCCAGTACTTC. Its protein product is CASSSGQGETQYF.

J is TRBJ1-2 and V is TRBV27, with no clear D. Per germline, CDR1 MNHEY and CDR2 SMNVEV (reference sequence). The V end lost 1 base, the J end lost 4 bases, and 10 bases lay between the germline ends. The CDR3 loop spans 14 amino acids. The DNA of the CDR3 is TGTGCCAGCAGTTTATTTGGGTCGGGCTATGGCTACACCTTC. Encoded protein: CASSLFGSGYGYTF.

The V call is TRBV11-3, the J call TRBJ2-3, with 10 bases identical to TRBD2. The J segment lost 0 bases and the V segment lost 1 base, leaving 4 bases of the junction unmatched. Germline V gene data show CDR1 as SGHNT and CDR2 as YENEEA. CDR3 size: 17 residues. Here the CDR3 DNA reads TGTGCCAGCAGCTTAGGTACGACTAGCGGGAGCACAGATACGCAGTATTTT. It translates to CASSLGTTSGSTDTQYF.

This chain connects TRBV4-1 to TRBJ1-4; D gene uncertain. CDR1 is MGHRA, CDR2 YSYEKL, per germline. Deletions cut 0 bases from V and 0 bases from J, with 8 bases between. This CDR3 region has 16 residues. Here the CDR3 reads CASSQESKATNEKLFF. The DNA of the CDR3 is TGCGCCAGCAGCCAAGAATCTAAAGCAACTAATGAAAAACTGTTTTTT.

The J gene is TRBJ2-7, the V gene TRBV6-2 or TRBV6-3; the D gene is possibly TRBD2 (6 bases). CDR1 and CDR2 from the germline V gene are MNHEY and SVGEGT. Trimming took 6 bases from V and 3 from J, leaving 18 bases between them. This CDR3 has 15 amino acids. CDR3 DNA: TGTGCCAGCAGCCCACCGGGACTCGGGTTCTACGAGCAGTACTTC. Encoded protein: CASSPPGLGFYEQYF.

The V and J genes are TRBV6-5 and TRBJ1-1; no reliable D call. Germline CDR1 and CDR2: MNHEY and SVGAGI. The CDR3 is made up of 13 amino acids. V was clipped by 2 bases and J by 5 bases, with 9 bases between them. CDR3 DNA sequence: TGTGCCAGCAGTTACCAGGCGGGGACTGAAGCTTTCTTT. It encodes CASSYQAGTEAFF.

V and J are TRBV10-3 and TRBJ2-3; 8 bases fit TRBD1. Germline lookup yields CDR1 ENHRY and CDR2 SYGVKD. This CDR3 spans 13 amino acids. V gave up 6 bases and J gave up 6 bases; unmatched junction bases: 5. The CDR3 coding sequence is TGTGCCATCAGCCCGGACAGGGCCGATACGCAGTATTTT. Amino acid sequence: CAISPDRADTQYF.

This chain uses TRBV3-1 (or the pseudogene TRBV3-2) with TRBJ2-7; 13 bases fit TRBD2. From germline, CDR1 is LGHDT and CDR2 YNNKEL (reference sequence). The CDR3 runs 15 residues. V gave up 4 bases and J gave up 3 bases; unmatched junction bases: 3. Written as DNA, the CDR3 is TGTGCCAGCAGCCTGAGGACTAGCGGGAGCTACGAGCAGTACTTC. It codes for CASSLRTSGSYEQYF.

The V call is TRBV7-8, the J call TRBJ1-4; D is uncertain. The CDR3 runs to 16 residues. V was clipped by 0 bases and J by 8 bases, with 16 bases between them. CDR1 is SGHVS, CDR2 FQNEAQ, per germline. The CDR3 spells CASSLARGGLGEKLFF. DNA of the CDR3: TGTGCCAGCAGCTTAGCGCGGGGAGGGTTAGGAGAAAAACTGTTTTTT.

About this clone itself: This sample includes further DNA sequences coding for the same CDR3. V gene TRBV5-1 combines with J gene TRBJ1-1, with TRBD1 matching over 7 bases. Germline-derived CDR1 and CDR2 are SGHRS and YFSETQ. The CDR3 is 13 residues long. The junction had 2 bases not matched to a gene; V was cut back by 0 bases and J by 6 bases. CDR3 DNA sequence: TGCGCCAGCAGCTTGGGCCAGGGGGCTGAAGCTTTCTTT. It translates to CASSLGQGAEAFF.

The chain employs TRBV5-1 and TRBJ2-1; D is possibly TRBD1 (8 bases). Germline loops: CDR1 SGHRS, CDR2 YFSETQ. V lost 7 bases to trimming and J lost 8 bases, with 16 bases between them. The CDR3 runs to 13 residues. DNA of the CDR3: TGCGCCAGCGCCGGACAGGGAGGGGATGAGCAGTTCTTC. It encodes CASAGQGGDEQFF.

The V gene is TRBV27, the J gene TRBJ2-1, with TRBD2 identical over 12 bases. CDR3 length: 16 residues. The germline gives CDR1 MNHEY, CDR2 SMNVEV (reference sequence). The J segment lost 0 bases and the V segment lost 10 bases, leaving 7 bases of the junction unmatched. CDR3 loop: CAIRTSGTSSYNEQFF. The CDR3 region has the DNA TGTGCCATCCGGACTAGCGGGACGAGCTCCTACAATGAGCAGTTCTTC.